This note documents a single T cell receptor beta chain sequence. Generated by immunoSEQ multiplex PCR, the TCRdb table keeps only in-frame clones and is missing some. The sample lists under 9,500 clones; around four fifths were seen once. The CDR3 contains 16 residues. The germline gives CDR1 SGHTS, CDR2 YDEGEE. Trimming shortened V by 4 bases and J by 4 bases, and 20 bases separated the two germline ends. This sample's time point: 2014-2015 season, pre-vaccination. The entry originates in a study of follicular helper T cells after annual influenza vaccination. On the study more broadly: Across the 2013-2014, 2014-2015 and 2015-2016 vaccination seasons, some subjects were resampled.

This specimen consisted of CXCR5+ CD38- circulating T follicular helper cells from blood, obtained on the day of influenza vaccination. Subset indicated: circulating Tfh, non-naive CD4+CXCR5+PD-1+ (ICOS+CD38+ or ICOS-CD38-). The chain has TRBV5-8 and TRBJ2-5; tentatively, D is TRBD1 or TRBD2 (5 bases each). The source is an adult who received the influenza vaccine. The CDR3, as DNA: TGTGCCAGCAGCCACTCCCGGTCAGGGAGAGGAGAGACCCAGTACTTC. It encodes CASSHSRSGRGETQYF.